This is a list of T cell receptor beta chains from one sample in a study of T cells expressing NK-cell markers. TCRdb reanalyzed the 5' RACE reads and collapses them to one entry per CDR3 protein, without DNA. Found here are 250,000 to 300,000 distinct CDR3 sequences; the top ten clones hold roughly 4.2%. The sample comprised blood T cells: a sorted CD56 or NKG2C T cell subset, CD4+ or CD8+ T cells, or bulk PBMC T cells (not recorded which). These receptors were collected from a woman aged 18 to 75 in good health. Both conserved end residues are part of each CDR3. The order of the fields is CDR3 protein, V gene, J gene.

CDR3: CASSQTGERVAAFF
V: TRBV6-1
J: TRBJ1-1

CDR3: CASSQGRGDYGYTF
V: TRBV3-1
J: TRBJ1-2

CDR3: CASSPTSGGAIDTQYF
V: TRBV5-1
J: TRBJ2-3

CDR3: CATRKGATGELFF
V: TRBV15
J: TRBJ2-2

CDR3: CASSTSSGGAYNEQFF
V: TRBV5-4
J: TRBJ2-1

CDR3: CASSPGQGGWFGYTF
V: TRBV5-1
J: TRBJ1-2

CDR3: CASSLGAKGDTQYF
V: TRBV5-1
J: TRBJ2-3

CDR3: CASSLPGTSADTQYF
V: TRBV4-1
J: TRBJ2-3

CDR3: CASSPAGQRGNTIYF
V: TRBV12-3/TRBV12-4
J: TRBJ1-3

CDR3: CASSGTSPYNEQFF
V: TRBV28
J: TRBJ2-1

CDR3: CASSLYNRAGRDTQYF
V: TRBV27
J: TRBJ2-3

CDR3: CASTPSGRTVYEQYF
V: TRBV28
J: TRBJ2-7

CDR3: CASSQNRRTEAFF
V: TRBV4-3
J: TRBJ1-1

CDR3: CSVEGFGLYGYTF
V: TRBV29-1
J: TRBJ1-2

CDR3: CASSSAGTGVNIQYF
V: TRBV4-2
J: TRBJ2-4

CDR3: CASSPPPGDRNSPLHF
V: TRBV25-1
J: TRBJ1-6

CDR3: CASSFRGRGANVLTF
V: TRBV28
J: TRBJ2-6

CDR3: CASSYTQGAEQYF
V: TRBV6-5
J: TRBJ2-7

CDR3: CASSGQGAAAKNIQYF
V: TRBV5-6
J: TRBJ2-4

CDR3: CASSRRLGVGVNEKLFF
V: TRBV3-1
J: TRBJ1-4

CDR3: CASSFTKFGYTF
V: TRBV12-3/TRBV12-4
J: TRBJ1-2

CDR3: CASSYVGGSYGYTF
V: TRBV6-2/TRBV6-3
J: TRBJ1-2

CDR3: CSARRSGSYEQYF
V: TRBV20-1
J: TRBJ2-7

CDR3: CASSLTGWGSPLHF
V: TRBV7-6
J: TRBJ1-6

CDR3: CASSLGDRGSFETQYF
V: TRBV12-3/TRBV12-4
J: TRBJ2-5

CDR3: CASSLRHPTDTQYF
V: TRBV12-3/TRBV12-4
J: TRBJ2-3

CDR3: CASSLEMVRGTTNYGYTF
V: TRBV11-1
J: TRBJ1-2

CDR3: CSAMPTGKGYEQYF
V: TRBV20-1
J: TRBJ2-7

CDR3: CASSFRTITDTQYF
V: TRBV7-2
J: TRBJ2-3

CDR3: CATSDRTAGEQFF
V: TRBV24-1
J: TRBJ2-1

CDR3: CASSQREGETQYF
V: TRBV4-2
J: TRBJ2-5

CDR3: CASSSGQGWAGELFF
V: TRBV5-1
J: TRBJ2-2

CDR3: CAASNRLDRWFF
V: TRBV4-2
J: TRBJ2-1

CDR3: CSAEGGVVGTDTQYF
V: TRBV20-1
J: TRBJ2-3

CDR3: CASSVWNSPLHF
V: TRBV9
J: TRBJ1-6

CDR3: CASRLQGGTEAFF
V: TRBV12-3/TRBV12-4
J: TRBJ1-1

CDR3: CALSSRHTDTQYF
V: TRBV3-1
J: TRBJ2-3

CDR3: CASRPAHLYEQYF
V: TRBV5-1
J: TRBJ2-7

CDR3: CASSPQGNSGNTIYF
V: TRBV7-3
J: TRBJ1-3

CDR3: CASSSPAGTALDGYTF
V: TRBV7-8
J: TRBJ1-2

CDR3: CATSPEMRRKAFF
V: TRBV15
J: TRBJ1-1

CDR3: CASSLGSTSYNEQFF
V: TRBV7-2
J: TRBJ2-1

CDR3: CASSLGLALDEQYF
V: TRBV5-1
J: TRBJ2-7

CDR3: CASSQEGSRKDTQYF
V: TRBV4-2
J: TRBJ2-3

CDR3: CASSLASRYTF
V: TRBV12-3/TRBV12-4
J: TRBJ1-2

CDR3: CSVHSNTGELFF
V: TRBV29-1
J: TRBJ2-2

CDR3: CASSAGTPQETQYF
V: TRBV5-4
J: TRBJ2-5

CDR3: CASSLDAGQGREFF
V: TRBV5-5
J: TRBJ2-1

CDR3: CASSLAGGGRINYNEQFF
V: TRBV5-1
J: TRBJ2-1

CDR3: CASSLTSGATGELFF
V: TRBV7-3
J: TRBJ2-2

CDR3: CATSVGTSKNIQYF
V: TRBV24-1
J: TRBJ2-4

CDR3: CASSLDPPPDTQYF
V: TRBV5-1
J: TRBJ2-3

CDR3: CASSYLGPQYF
V: TRBV6-2/TRBV6-3
J: TRBJ2-3

CDR3: CASSTQGTAEVHGYTF
V: TRBV4-1
J: TRBJ1-2

CDR3: CASSYTDRTNTEAFF
V: TRBV6-5
J: TRBJ1-1

CDR3: CASRVTGTGKPYNEQFF
V: TRBV6-2/TRBV6-3
J: TRBJ2-1

CDR3: CASGRDSLTDTQYF
V: TRBV12-5
J: TRBJ2-3